These 25 T cell receptor beta chains share one sample of origin, sequenced in a study of cytotoxic CD8 clonotypes in ibrutinib-treated CLL. TCRdb keeps only in-frame clones here, not all; method: immunoSEQ multiplex PCR. The sample has roughly 70,000 clones, about nine tenths seen once. The specimen comprised PBMCs, sampled after 12 months of ibrutinib treatment. These receptors all come from a human donor with chronic lymphocytic leukemia.

V is TRBV18 and J is TRBJ2-7, with D possibly matching TRBD1 (6 bases). The CDR3 length is 14 residues. V was cut by 3 bases and J by 0 bases, with 9 bases left in between. The germline CDR1 and CDR2 sequences are KGHSH and LQKENI. In DNA, the CDR3 is TGTGCCAGCTCACCGACAGGTAGCTCCTACGAGCAGTACTTC. Its translation is CASSPTGSSYEQYF. The full variable domain, its missing parts supplied by reference TRBV18 and TRBJ2-7, is NAGVMQNPRHLVRRRGQEARLRCSPMKGHSHVYWYRQLPEEGLKFMVYLQKENIIDESGMPKERFSAEFPKEGPSILRIQQVVRGDSAAYFCASSPTGSSYEQYFGPGTRLTVT.

As to this clone: The junction does not match germline at one end; this may be a read error. The chain uses TRBV7-3 and TRBJ1-2; D is ambiguous. This CDR3 has 15 amino acids. CDR1 is SGHTA, CDR2 FQGTGA, per germline. CDR3 region: CASSLTGGMRYGYTF. As DNA, the CDR3 is TGTGCCAGCAGCCTAACGGGAGGGATGCGCTATGGCTACACCTTC.

The chain combines TRBV13 with TRBJ2-7; 7 bases map to TRBD1. Trimming removed 5 bases from V and 3 bases from J; junction bases left unmatched: 7. The germline CDR1 and CDR2 sequences are PRHDT and FYEKMQ (reference sequence). The CDR3 consists of 14 residues. The CDR3 sequence: CASSLPQGYYEQYF. The CDR3, as DNA: TGTGCCAGCAGCCTACCACAGGGGTACTACGAGCAGTACTTC.

The genes are TRBV7-8 and TRBJ1-5, with 8 positions matching TRBD1. V lost 5 bases, J lost 6 bases, and 6 bases stayed unmatched. This CDR3 comprises 14 residues. The germline V gene has CDR1 SGHVS and CDR2 FQNEAQ. In DNA, the CDR3 is TGTGCCAGCAGCAGCGGACAGGGTGTTCAGCCCCAGCATTTT. As protein: CASSSGQGVQPQHF.

The DNA of the CDR3 is TGTGCCAGCAGTGACGTTGGGACTCGACCCGCACCGGACCAGTACTTC. Protein product: CASSDVGTRPAPDQYF. The chain combines TRBV6-1 with TRBJ2-5; a weak D match, TRBD2 (6 bases). The germline gives CDR1 MNHNS, CDR2 SASEGT. The CDR3 is 16 residues long. Deletions cut 3 bases from V and 10 bases from J, with 24 bases between.

J is TRBJ2-1 and V is TRBV15; D remains ambiguous. Germline assignment: CDR1 LNHNV and CDR2 YYDKDF (reference sequence). The germline V and J ends were trimmed by 4 bases and 9 bases, with 19 bases remaining between them. The CDR3 spans 15 residues. The DNA for the CDR3 is TGTGCCACCAGCAATATGAGGATCGGCGGCGTTGAGCAGTTCTTC. Translated, it gives CATSNMRIGGVEQFF.

This chain uses TRBV9 with TRBJ2-7, with 11 bases lining up with TRBD1. The ends lost 4 bases at V and 5 bases at J; junction bases unmatched: 8. The CDR3 length is 15 residues. CDR1 SGDLS and CDR2 YYNGEE come from the germline V gene. Written as DNA, the CDR3 is TGTGCCAGCAGCCTAGGGGGGACAGGGGGTAACGAGCAGTACTTC. It codes for CASSLGGTGGNEQYF.

This chain's CDR3 is CASSISTGGFETQYF. In nucleotides, the CDR3 is TGTGCCAGTAGTATTTCGACAGGGGGCTTCGAGACCCAGTACTTC. The chain is built from TRBV19 and TRBJ2-5; 10 positions agree with TRBD1. Unmatched junction bases numbered 6, after V lost 3 bases and J lost 5 bases. Germline V gene lookup returns CDR1 LNHDA and CDR2 SQIVND (reference sequence). The CDR3 is 15 residues long.

As regards this clone: Other DNA sequences within the sample encode an identical CDR3. V and J are TRBV7-2 and TRBJ2-3; 12 nucleotides line up with TRBD2. This CDR3 has 15 residues. Trimming took 3 bases from V and 3 from J; bases not matched to a gene: 1. CDR1 and CDR2 from the germline V gene are SGHTA and FQGNSA. CDR3 nucleotide sequence: TGTGCCAGCAGCTTGACTAGCGGGAGAACAGATACGCAGTATTTT. As protein: CASSLTSGRTDTQYF.

The V gene is TRBV7-3, the J gene TRBJ2-4, with D perhaps TRBD1 (6 bases). The V gene's germline CDR1 is SGHTA and CDR2 FQGTGA. V was pared by 5 bases and J by 8 bases, with 16 bases between. CDR3 size: 14 residues. The CDR3 is CASSLRDTKDIQYF. CDR3 in DNA: TGTGCCAGCAGCCTCCGGGACACAAAGGACATTCAGTACTTC.

This clone showed up just once. The chain recombines TRBV28 with TRBJ2-5, with TRBD2 as a possible D gene (5 bases). Trimming cost V 6 bases and J 1 base, with 12 bases left between them. CDR3 length equals 14 residues. Germline loops: CDR1 MDHEN, CDR2 SYDVKM. CDR3 loop: CASSDGLLQETQYF. The DNA for the CDR3 is TGTGCCAGCAGCGACGGACTGCTCCAAGAGACCCAGTACTTC. Based on the CDR3 plus reference TRBV28 and TRBJ2-5, the full variable domain is DVKVTQSSRYLVKRTGEKVFLECVQDMDHENMFWYRQDPGLGLRLIYFSYDVKMKEKGDIPEGYSVSREKKERFSLILESASTNQTSMYLCASSDGLLQETQYFGPGTRLLVL.

This chain uses TRBV7-8 with TRBJ1-3, with D perhaps matching TRBD1 (6 bases). With 1 base removed from V and 0 bases from J, the gap between germline ends came to 16 bases. The CDR3 runs to 18 residues. CDR1 and CDR2 (germline): SGHVS, FQNEAQ. CDR3 region: CASSLVRSTGSSGNTIYF. The CDR3 DNA reads TGTGCCAGCAGCTTAGTACGGTCCACAGGGAGCTCTGGAAACACCATATATTTT.

The chain carries TRBV21-1 and TRBJ2-5. TRBV21-1 is flagged as a pseudogene. The CDR3 totals 10 residues. The CDR3 loop is CATPQETQYF. In DNA, the CDR3 is TGTGCCACCCCCCAAGAGACCCAGTACTTC.

V is TRBV5-4 and J is TRBJ1-5, with D possibly being TRBD1 (5 bases). This CDR3 is built from 15 residues. The germline V gene encodes CDR1 SGHNT and CDR2 YYREEE (reference sequence). Trimming took off 2 bases at V and 2 bases at J, with 11 bases between the two ends. The CDR3 bases are TGTGCCAGCAGCTTTAAAGGGACGGGCAATCAGCCCCAGCATTTT. Translated, it gives CASSFKGTGNQPQHF.

The chain carries TRBV30 and TRBJ1-3, with D maybe TRBD1 (5 bases). The V and J ends lost 5 bases and 3 bases respectively, with 14 bases between them. The CDR3 covers 14 residues. From germline, CDR1 is GTSNPN and CDR2 SVGIG (reference sequence). CDR3 DNA sequence: TGTGCCTGGTGGAGGGGTAAACTTGGAAACACCATATATTTT. Translated: CAWWRGKLGNTIYF.

This chain connects TRBV5-4 to TRBJ2-2, with a weak D call TRBD1 (6 bases). The CDR3 loop spans 15 amino acids. Germline values: CDR1 SGHNT, CDR2 YYREEE (reference sequence). V lost 4 bases and J 6 bases, leaving 16 bases between the germline ends. CDR3 in DNA: TGTGCCAGCAGCACCCCGGTAGGGGGACCCGGGGAGCTGTTTTTT. Residues: CASSTPVGGPGELFF.

This chain connects TRBV18 to TRBJ2-4; 7 bases are shared with TRBD1. This CDR3 contains 16 residues. With 4 bases clipped from V and 0 bases from J, the junction kept 6 bases outside the gene matches. Germline-derived CDR1 and CDR2 are KGHSH and LQKENI. CDR3: CASSREQGLAKNIQYF. The DNA for the CDR3 is TGTGCCAGCTCACGGGAACAGGGGCTAGCCAAAAACATTCAGTACTTC.

The table lists this clone with a count of one. The gene calls are TRBV19 and TRBJ1-3; 10 bases map to TRBD1. V lost 3 bases and J lost 0; bases outside the gene matches: 8. The CDR3 extends over 18 amino acids. The germline CDR1 and CDR2 sequences are LNHDA and SQIVND (reference sequence). The CDR3 is CASSIAGTGVLSGNTIYF. Here the CDR3 DNA reads TGTGCCAGTAGTATTGCCGGGACAGGGGTCCTCTCTGGAAACACCATATATTTT. The full variable domain, with the rest looked up from reference TRBV19 and TRBJ1-3, is DGGITQSPKYLFRKEGQNVTLSCEQNLNHDAMYWYRQDPGQGLRLIYYSQIVNDFQKGDIAEGYSVSREKKESFPLTVTSAQKNPTAFYLCASSIAGTGVLSGNTIYFGEGSWLTVV.

This chain links TRBV11-3 with TRBJ2-5; no clear D. V was shortened by 7 bases and J by 7 bases, with 16 bases between the two germline ends. This CDR3 is 13 amino acids long. Germline V gene lookup returns CDR1 SGHNT and CDR2 YENEEA. The CDR3 spells CASTPHEGGTQYF. The CDR3 nucleotides read TGTGCCAGCACTCCTCACGAAGGTGGGACCCAGTACTTC.

The chain is built from TRBV5-4 and TRBJ1-3, with D tentatively TRBD1 (5 bases). Trimming stripped 0 bases from V and 7 bases from J, with 11 bases between. The CDR3 runs 14 residues. The V gene's germline CDR1 is SGHNT and CDR2 YYREEE (reference sequence). The CDR3 region is CASSLDSGANTIYF. CDR3 DNA sequence: TGTGCCAGCAGCTTGGATTCCGGGGCTAACACCATATATTTT.

This clone was recorded only once. The J gene is TRBJ2-2, the V gene TRBV6-1; D not resolved. V dropped 0 bases and J dropped 6 bases, with 5 bases sitting between them. CDR1 MNHNS and CDR2 SASEGT come from the germline V gene. This CDR3 comprises 13 residues. The CDR3 region is CASSEAGPGELFF. The CDR3 bases are TGTGCCAGCAGTGAAGCAGGTCCCGGGGAGCTGTTTTTT.

This clone has just a few counts. The gene calls are TRBV30 and TRBJ2-5; D gene uncertain. Germline V gene lookup returns CDR1 GTSNPN and CDR2 SVGIG (reference sequence). Trimming removed 0 bases at V and 5 bases at J, with 19 bases between. The CDR3 totals 16 residues. CDR3: CAWSVMRLIPRETQYF. CDR3 bases: TGTGCCTGGAGTGTAATGAGACTCATACCCCGGGAGACCCAGTACTTC.

The gene calls are TRBV11-3 and TRBJ2-7, with 7 bases fitting TRBD2. Germline CDR1 reads SGHNT; CDR2 reads YENEEA. J gave up 6 bases and V 9 bases, and 14 bases lay outside the gene matches. This CDR3 region has 14 residues. DNA of the CDR3: TGTGCCAGTGCGGGGGTCAGGCGGGCAGGCGAGCAGTACTTC. It encodes CASAGVRRAGEQYF.

This sequence joins TRBV4-2 and TRBJ2-3; no firm D call. The CDR3 is made up of 14 amino acids. V was clipped by 0 bases and J by 6 bases, with 10 bases between them. The germline gives CDR1 LGHNA, CDR2 YNFKEQ. The CDR3 region has the DNA TGTGCCAGCAGCCAAGATGGGGAACGGGATACGCAGTATTTT. This translates into CASSQDGERDTQYF.

The chain carries TRBV6-6 and TRBJ1-5; maybe TRBD1 (5 bases). Germline V gives CDR1 MNHNY, CDR2 SVGAGI (reference sequence). Trimming stripped 6 bases from V and 6 bases from J, with 18 bases between. The CDR3 runs 15 residues. The chain's CDR3 is CASSWGSTVIQPQHF. In DNA form, the CDR3 reads TGTGCCAGCAGCTGGGGCTCGACAGTAATTCAGCCCCAGCATTTT.